The present T cell receptor beta chain was sequenced within a study of CD8+ T cells in alopecia areata. The wider study: Tofacitinib continued for 6 to 18 months and was then withheld for 6 months.

Comments on this clone: The target antigen is unknown.

The sequencing template was cDNA reverse transcribed from extracted RNA. Sequencing used immunoSEQ multiplex PCR; TCRdb keeps in-frame clones, though not all of them. In the table there are around 140,000 clones, 51% of which are singletons. V shed 7 bases and J 5 bases; nucleotides not matched to a gene: 12. The CDR3 has 14 amino acids. The germline gives CDR1 SQVTM, CDR2 ANQGSEA. Findings and caveats of the study: Especially in alopecia totalis/universalis, lesional scalp showed greater clonality than normal scalp did.

This TCR was sampled from a human donor with alopecia areata. The genes are TRBV29-1 and TRBJ2-3; 7 bases agree with TRBD1. The input for sequencing was CD4+ T cells sorted from blood, taken at week 0. Here the CDR3 reads CSATRDSLLDTQYF. In DNA, the CDR3 is TGCAGCGCAACCCGGGACAGCCTTTTAGATACGCAGTATTTT.